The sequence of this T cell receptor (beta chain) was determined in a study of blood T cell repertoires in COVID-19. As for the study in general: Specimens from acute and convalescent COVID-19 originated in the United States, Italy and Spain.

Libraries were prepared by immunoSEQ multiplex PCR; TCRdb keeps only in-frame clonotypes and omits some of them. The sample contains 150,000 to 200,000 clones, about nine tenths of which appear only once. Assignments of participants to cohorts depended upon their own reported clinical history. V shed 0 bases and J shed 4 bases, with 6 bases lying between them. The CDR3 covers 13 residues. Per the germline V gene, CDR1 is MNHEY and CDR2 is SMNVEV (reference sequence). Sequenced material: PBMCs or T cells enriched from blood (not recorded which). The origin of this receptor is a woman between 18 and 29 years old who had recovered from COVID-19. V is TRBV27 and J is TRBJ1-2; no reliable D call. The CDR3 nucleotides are TGTGCCAGCAGTTTATCGCGTACCTATGGCTACACCTTC. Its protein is CASSLSRTYGYTF.